This TCR beta chain was profiled in a study of T cells after yellow fever vaccination. Overall study context: Libraries from low-cell-number fractions were prepared with the SMART-Seq v4 Ultra Low Input RNA kit.

The CDR3 contains 15 residues. CDR1 and CDR2 from the germline V gene are SGHRS and YFSETQ. The V segment lost 2 bases and the J segment 5 bases; nucleotides outside the gene matches: 7. This clonotype was detected many times. MiXCR was run by TCRdb on the 5' RACE reads, yielding one entry per CDR3 protein. The table shows some 320,000 distinct CDR3 sequences, with approximately 4.3% occurring only once. The sample here was PBMCs, taken 15 days after the yellow fever booster vaccination. The TCR comes from a man between 18 and 35 years old who received the YFV17D yellow fever vaccine. This sequence joins TRBV5-1 and TRBJ2-5; 9 positions match TRBD2. DNA for the CDR3: TGCGCCAGCAGCTTCAGTGCTAGCGGGGCGGAGACCCAGTACTTC. It translates to CASSFSASGAETQYF.